This passage covers 19 T cell receptor beta chains from one sample sequenced in a study of T-cell memory formation after mild COVID-19. MiXCR was run by TCRdb on the 5' RACE reads, yielding one entry per CDR3 protein. The table shows 550,000 to 650,000 distinct CDR3 sequences, with 17% occurring only once. Sequenced sample: PBMCs or a T cell subset sorted from them (not recorded which). The receptors derive from an adult woman who had mild COVID-19 (a few samples of this study predate the infection). Cell type and time point are not known.

In its sample, this clonotype was seen a few times. The V call is TRBV4-2, the J call TRBJ2-5, with no clear D. Germline V gene sequence: CDR1 LGHNA, CDR2 YNFKEQ. Trimming took off 0 bases at V and 1 base at J, with 6 bases between the two ends. The CDR3 has 14 residues. Here the CDR3 DNA reads TGTGCCAGCAGCCAAGAGAGACTCCAAGAGACCCAGTACTTC. Its translation: CASSQERLQETQYF.

The rearrangement joins TRBV3-1 to TRBJ2-5, with D perhaps being TRBD1 or TRBD2 (5 bases each). Germline V gives CDR1 LGHDT, CDR2 YNNKEL (reference sequence). Deletions cut 4 bases from V and 1 base from J, with 13 bases between. CDR3 length equals 15 residues. CDR3 loop: CASSPRGASQETQYF. CDR3 nucleotides: TGTGCCAGCAGCCCTCGAGGGGCTAGCCAAGAGACCCAGTACTTC.

Only a few counts were recorded for this clonotype. The chain has TRBV29-1 and TRBJ2-5; the D gene is possibly TRBD2 (5 bases). V was shortened by 4 bases and J by 7 bases, with 16 bases between the two germline ends. Germline V gene lookup returns CDR1 SQVTM and CDR2 ANQGSEA. The CDR3 runs 13 residues. CDR3 nucleotides: TGCAGCGTTGTGCAGGCCCTCGGAGGGACCCAGTACTTC. Encoded protein: CSVVQALGGTQYF.

The chain employs TRBV11-2 and TRBJ2-2, with 8 nucleotides matching TRBD2. Germline lookup yields CDR1 SGHAT and CDR2 FQNNGV. The CDR3 covers 13 residues. The chain's CDR3 is CATGGRNTGELFF. As DNA, the CDR3 is TGTGCTACGGGGGGGCGGAACACCGGGGAGCTGTTTTTT.

This clonotype came up a few times. The chain employs TRBV30 and TRBJ2-1; 9 positions match TRBD2. V shed 4 bases and J 6 bases; nucleotides not matched to a gene: 7. CDR1 and CDR2 from the germline V gene are GTSNPN and SVGIG (reference sequence). CDR3 length: 14 residues. Here the CDR3 reads CAWTSGGRANEQFF. In DNA, the CDR3 is TGTGCCTGGACGAGTGGCGGGAGGGCCAATGAGCAGTTCTTC. The whole variable domain, remainder taken from reference TRBV30 and TRBJ2-1, is SQTIHQWPATLVQPVGSPLSLECTVEGTSNPNLYWYRQAAGRGLQLLFYSVGIGQISSEVPQNLSASRPQDRQFILSSKKLLLSDSGFYLCAWTSGGRANEQFFGPGTRLTVL.

The chain combines TRBV27 with TRBJ2-1; 11 bases line up with TRBD2. This CDR3 region has 15 residues. V lost 3 bases and J lost 5; bases outside the gene matches: 3. CDR1 is MNHEY and CDR2 is SMNVEV in the germline V gene (reference sequence). CDR3 in DNA: TGTGCCAGCAGTTTTGGGACTAGCGGTAACAATGAGCAGTTCTTC. It yields the protein CASSFGTSGNNEQFF.

The chain links TRBV24-1 to TRBJ1-2; D unresolved. The CDR3 runs 13 residues. CDR1 and CDR2 (germline): KGHDR, SFDVKD. Between the trimmed V and J ends, which lost 5 bases and 8 bases, there was a span of 14 bases. As DNA, the CDR3 is TGTGCCACCAGTGCCCTGGAACGGGAGGGCTACACCTTC. It is translated as CATSALEREGYTF.

The sample holds a few counts of this clonotype. The chain has TRBV6-5 and TRBJ2-4, with D possibly being TRBD1 (6 bases). Trimming shortened V by 6 bases and J by 0 bases, and 15 bases separated the two germline ends. The germline V gene encodes CDR1 MNHEY and CDR2 SVGAGI. The CDR3 is made up of 16 amino acids. The CDR3 sequence is CASRLRTGLAKNIQYF. CDR3 DNA: TGTGCCAGCAGGTTACGCACAGGGCTAGCCAAAAACATTCAGTACTTC.

The chain employs TRBV13 and TRBJ2-7; maybe TRBD1 (8 bases). Germline V gene lookup returns CDR1 PRHDT and CDR2 FYEKMQ (reference sequence). V dropped 5 bases and J dropped 2 bases, with 16 bases sitting between them. The CDR3 contains 15 residues. As DNA, the CDR3 is TGTGCCAGCAGCCGAACAGGGGGGGCCACCTACGAGCAGTACTTC. It translates to CASSRTGGATYEQYF.

This clonotype appeared a few times. The chain recombines TRBV25-1 with TRBJ2-3, with D possibly matching TRBD2 (5 bases). Germline values: CDR1 MGHDK, CDR2 SYGVNS. Trimming stripped 0 bases from V and 6 bases from J, with 10 bases between. The CDR3 contains 14 residues. The CDR3 DNA reads TGTGCCAGCAGTGAATATTCCAGAGGGGATACGCAGTATTTT. Its protein is CASSEYSRGDTQYF.

This chain joins TRBV9 and TRBJ2-7; TRBD1 aligns across 7 bases. This CDR3 has 14 amino acids. Trimming cost V 3 bases and J 3 bases; bases outside gene matches: 6. Germline V gene data show CDR1 as SGDLS and CDR2 as YYNGEE. This CDR3 is CASSAGTDNYEQYF. In DNA form, the CDR3 reads TGTGCCAGCAGCGCCGGGACAGATAACTACGAGCAGTACTTC.

The chain joins TRBV5-1 to TRBJ2-3, with D perhaps matching TRBD2 (7 bases). This CDR3 comprises 15 residues. Germline loops: CDR1 SGHRS, CDR2 YFSETQ. The V gene lost 6 bases and the J gene lost 2 bases, with 16 bases spanning the gap. CDR3 coding DNA: TGCGCCAGCACCGCCCGGGGGGCCTCCACAGATACGCAGTATTTT. Protein: CASTARGASTDTQYF.

This clonotype was observed a handful of times. The rearrangement joins TRBV6-1 to TRBJ2-1; 9 bases match TRBD2. Germline CDR1 reads MNHNS; CDR2 reads SASEGT. The CDR3 contains 13 residues. Losses at the gene ends were 6 bases for V and 12 bases for J; bases not matched to a gene: 9. The CDR3 region has the DNA TGTGCCAGCAGCCCCGGGACTAGCATTATGCAGTTCTTC. This gives the protein CASSPGTSIMQFF.

V gene TRBV14 combines with J gene TRBJ1-3; weak D call: TRBD1 (5 bases). The CDR3 sequence is 12 residues long. The V end was cut by 2 bases, the J end by 8 bases, with 7 bases between. The germline CDR1 and CDR2 sequences are SGHDN and FVKESK. CDR3 sequence: CASSQRGHTIYF. The CDR3 region has the DNA TGTGCCAGCAGCCAAAGGGGTCACACCATATATTTT.

This clonotype was seen just once. The rearrangement joins TRBV30 to TRBJ1-2, with D unclear. The CDR3 runs to 14 residues. Deletions cut 0 bases from V and 4 bases from J, with 12 bases between. CDR1 is GTSNPN, CDR2 SVGIG, per germline (reference sequence). The CDR3 loop reads CAWSVMIGSYGYTF. In DNA form, the CDR3 reads TGTGCCTGGAGTGTAATGATCGGATCCTATGGCTACACCTTC. Full variable domain (remainder filled in from reference TRBV30 and TRBJ1-2): SQTIHQWPATLVQPVGSPLSLECTVEGTSNPNLYWYRQAAGRGLQLLFYSVGIGQISSEVPQNLSASRPQDRQFILSSKKLLLSDSGFYLCAWSVMIGSYGYTFGSGTRLTVV.

This clonotype was counted only a few times. The chain combines TRBV10-3 with TRBJ2-7; 12 nucleotides agree with TRBD2. The CDR3 has 14 amino acids. The ends lost 6 bases at V and 7 bases at J; junction bases unmatched: 7. The germline CDR1 and CDR2 sequences are ENHRY and SYGVKD. CDR3 coding DNA: TGTGCCATCAGCCCGACTAGCGGGAGCCCAGAGCAGTACTTC. Amino acid sequence: CAISPTSGSPEQYF.

The rearrangement joins TRBV6-2 or TRBV6-3 to TRBJ1-1, with a weak D call TRBD1 (6 bases). The V and J ends lost 6 bases and 0 bases respectively, with 11 bases between them. The CDR3 is 14 residues long. CDR1 and CDR2 from the germline V gene are MNHEY and SVGEGT. The CDR3 DNA follows: TGTGCCAGCAGGCAACAGGGAGTGAACACTGAAGCTTTCTTT. It is translated as CASRQQGVNTEAFF.

Only a few counts were recorded for this clonotype. The genes are TRBV24-1 and TRBJ2-2; D possibly corresponds to TRBD1 (5 bases). CDR1 and CDR2 from the germline V gene are KGHDR and SFDVKD. The CDR3 runs 16 residues. Deletions cut 0 bases from V and 3 bases from J, with 10 bases between. The DNA of the CDR3 is TGTGCCACCAGTGATTTGGATCCAGGGTACACCGGGGAGCTGTTTTTT. Its protein product is CATSDLDPGYTGELFF.

This clonotype was seen just once. The rearrangement uses TRBV7-9 and TRBJ2-4, with 8 positions matching TRBD1. Trimming took 8 bases from V and 2 from J; bases not matched to a gene: 5. Germline V gene sequence: CDR1 SEHNR, CDR2 FQNEAQ (reference sequence). This CDR3 comprises 14 residues. CDR3 nucleotide sequence: TGTGCCAGCGGACAGGGTTCCTCCAAAAACATTCAGTACTTC. This translates into CASGQGSSKNIQYF.